This T cell receptor (beta chain) came from a study of response to subunit inactivated influenza vaccine. Whole-study findings and limits: Every seasonal influenza vaccination brings in few new T cells, the authors suggested.

TCRdb reprocessed the RT-PCR reads via MiXCR and lists one record per CDR3 protein. The sample records around 760,000 distinct CDR3 sequences, about 15% being singletons. V lost 7 bases to trimming and J lost 7 bases; unmatched junction nucleotides: 13. CDR3 length: 15 amino acids. Germline CDR1 reads SGHKS; CDR2 reads YYEKEE (reference sequence). This clonotype was picked up a small number of times. The target antigen is unknown. The sequence was collected from a man aged 45-65 years who received an inactivated influenza vaccine. The gene calls are TRBV5-5 and TRBJ2-1, with 8 bases identical to TRBD2. This material consisted of PBMCs from blood, taken less than 15 days before vaccination. CDR3 sequence (DNA): TGTGCCAGCTGGCCGGGGGGGCCCCATGGGAATGAGCAGTTCTTC. Protein: CASWPGGPHGNEQFF.